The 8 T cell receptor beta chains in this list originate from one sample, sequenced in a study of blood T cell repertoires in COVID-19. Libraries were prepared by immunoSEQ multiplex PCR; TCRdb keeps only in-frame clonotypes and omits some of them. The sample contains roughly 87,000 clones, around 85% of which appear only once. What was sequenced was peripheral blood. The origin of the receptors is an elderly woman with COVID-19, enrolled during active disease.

As DNA, the CDR3 is TGCGCCAGCAGCTTGGCCGTACAGGGAGAGACGCAGTATTTT. Its protein is CASSLAVQGETQYF. The chain carries TRBV5-1 and TRBJ2-3; TRBD1 is a possible D gene (6 bases). V lost 0 bases and J lost 9, with 14 bases in between. The CDR3 length is 14 residues. CDR1 and CDR2 from the germline V gene are SGHRS and YFSETQ.

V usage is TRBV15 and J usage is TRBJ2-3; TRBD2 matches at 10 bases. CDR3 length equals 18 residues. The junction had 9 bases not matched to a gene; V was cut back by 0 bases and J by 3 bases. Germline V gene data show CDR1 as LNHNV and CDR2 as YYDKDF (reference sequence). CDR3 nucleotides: TGTGCCACCAGCAGAGATCGAGCGGGAGGGACGACTACAGATACGCAGTATTTT. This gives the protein CATSRDRAGGTTTDTQYF.

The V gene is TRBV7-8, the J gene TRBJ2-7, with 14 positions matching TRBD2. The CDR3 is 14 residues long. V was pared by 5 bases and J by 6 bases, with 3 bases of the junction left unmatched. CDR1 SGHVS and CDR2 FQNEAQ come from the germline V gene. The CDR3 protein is CASSPGLAGVEQYF. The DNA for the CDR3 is TGTGCCAGCAGCCCGGGACTAGCGGGAGTCGAGCAGTACTTC. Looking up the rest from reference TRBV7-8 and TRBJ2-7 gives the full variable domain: GAGVSQSPRYKVAKRGQDVALRCDPISGHVSLFWYQQALGQGPEFLTYFQNEAQLDKSGLPSDRFFAERPEGSVSTLKIQRTQQEDSAVYLCASSPGLAGVEQYFGPGTRLTVT.

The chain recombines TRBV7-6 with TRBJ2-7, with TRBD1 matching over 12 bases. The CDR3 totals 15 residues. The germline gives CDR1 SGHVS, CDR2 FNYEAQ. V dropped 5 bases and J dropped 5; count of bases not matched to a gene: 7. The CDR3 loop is CASSPGGTGGDEQYF. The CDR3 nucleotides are TGTGCCAGCAGCCCGGGCGGGACAGGGGGCGACGAGCAGTACTTC. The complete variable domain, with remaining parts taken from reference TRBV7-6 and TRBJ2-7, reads GAGVSQSPRYKVTKRGQDVALRCDPISGHVSLYWYRQALGQGPEFLTYFNYEAQQDKSGLPNDRFSAERPEGSISTLTIQRTEQRDSAMYRCASSPGGTGGDEQYFGPGTRLTVT.

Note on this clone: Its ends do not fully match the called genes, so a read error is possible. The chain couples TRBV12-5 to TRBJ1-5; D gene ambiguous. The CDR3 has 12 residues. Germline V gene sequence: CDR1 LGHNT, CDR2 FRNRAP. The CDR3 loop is CASGDSNQLQHF. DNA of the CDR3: TGTGCTAGCGGTGATAGCAATCAGCTCCAGCATTTT.

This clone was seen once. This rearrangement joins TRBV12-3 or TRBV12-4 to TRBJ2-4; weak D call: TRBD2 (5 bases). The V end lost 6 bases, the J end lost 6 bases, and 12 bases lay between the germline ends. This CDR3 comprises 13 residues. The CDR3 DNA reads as TGTGCCAGCAGGAGGGCTAGCCCAAACATTCAGTACTTC. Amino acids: CASRRASPNIQYF.

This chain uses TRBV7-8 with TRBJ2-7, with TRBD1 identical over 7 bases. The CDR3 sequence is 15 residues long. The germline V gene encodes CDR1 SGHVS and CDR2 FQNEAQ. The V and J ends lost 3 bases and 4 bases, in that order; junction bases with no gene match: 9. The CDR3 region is CASSFGDSMTYEQYF. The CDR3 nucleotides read TGTGCCAGCAGCTTTGGGGACAGCATGACATACGAGCAGTACTTC. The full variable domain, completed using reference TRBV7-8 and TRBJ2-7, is GAGVSQSPRYKVAKRGQDVALRCDPISGHVSLFWYQQALGQGPEFLTYFQNEAQLDKSGLPSDRFFAERPEGSVSTLKIQRTQQEDSAVYLCASSFGDSMTYEQYFGPGTRLTVT.

CDR3 in amino acids: CASSLLDRATNYGYTF. The CDR3 nucleotides read TGTGCCAGCAGCTTACTTGACAGGGCTACTAACTATGGCTACACCTTC. This chain joins TRBV5-5 and TRBJ1-2, with 7 bases lining up with TRBD1. The germline CDR1 and CDR2 sequences are SGHKS and YYEKEE (reference sequence). The CDR3 is made up of 16 amino acids. V lost 2 bases to trimming and J lost 0 bases; unmatched junction nucleotides: 7.